This T cell receptor (beta chain) was captured by sequencing in a study of T-cell memory formation after mild COVID-19 (dated by TCRdb to the early 2020s). Regarding the complete study: TCR sequence clusters from the two donors were found to be largely donor specific. In a couple of donors, T-cell clones that expanded and contracted after mild COVID-19 were tracked by sequencing TCRalpha and TCRbeta repertoires over time. Two young, previously healthy adult volunteers made up the cohort, one male and one female. Overall results and qualifications from the work: Only a couple of mild cases were covered by the study, and larger cohorts that include severe cases with pre-infection samples were considered necessary. Clones that contracted from day 15 to 85 showed balanced CD4/CD8 phenotypes, whereas a second wave of clones that expanded from day 15 to 37 leaned towards CD4+. SARS-CoV-2 specificity was not confirmed for the second-wave clones peaking on day 37. Contracting CD4+ clones appeared mostly in the CM and EM memory subsets, whereas CD8+ clones were enriched in EMRA. The detection of some responding clones in pre-infection memory suggests that pre-existing cross-reactive memory T cells joined the SARS-CoV-2 response.

The sequencer was an Illumina NovaSeq 6000. cDNA libraries for TCRalpha and TCRbeta were prepared by 5'RACE using constant-segment primers, with sample barcodes and unique molecular identifiers added. RNA was extracted from every sample with Trizol reagent. Library amplification was performed in two PCR steps, and a second sample barcode and Illumina TruSeq adapters were introduced in the second step. Sequencing of libraries was performed on an Illumina NovaSeq with 2 x 150 bp paired-end reads. Turning to the authors' computational methods: Reads were demultiplexed and collapsed into UMI-guided consensus sequences with migec v1.2.7. Using mixcr v2.1.11, UMI consensuses were aligned to TRA and TRB V and J templates and then assembled into clonotypes. Clonotypes were classified as expanded or contracted when called significant by both edgeR and NoisET, with noise models trained on biological replicates. For edgeR calls, the cutoffs were a false discovery rate-adjusted p below 0.01 and a log2 fold-change threshold of 1. As an exploratory analysis of dynamics, PCA with hierarchical clustering was applied to max-normalized trajectories of the 1000 most abundant clonotypes. The CD4 or CD8 phenotype of responding clones was assigned using the separately sequenced CD4+ and CD8+ repertoires. Clones were called with MiXCR by TCRdb after fastp trimmed the public reads at Q25, and only in-frame beta chains were retained. Here each entry gathers all rows of one CDR3 protein and keeps the most common genes and DNA. The V and J calls here are based on TCRdb, not the publication. This sample lists under 300,000 distinct CDR3 sequences; 8.2% were detected once. The biggest ten clones account for 20% to 25% of the sample.

Trimming takes 4 bases from V and 5 bases from J, and the germline ends sit 11 bases apart. CDR1 and CDR2 are read off the germline V gene as MNHEY and SVGEGT. The CDR3 sequence holds 13 residues, the cysteine and phenylalanine included. The kept DNA is CDR3 alone, 39 bases in frame from the first base. Worth noting for this clonotype: There is no known antigen for this receptor. Within one base of it there is no much larger clone, and no base qualities were kept.

Ficoll-Paque density gradient centrifugation was the method used to isolate PBMCs. Sequences were obtained from PBMCs or a T cell subset sorted from them (not recorded which). This chain joins TRBV6-2 or TRBV6-3 to TRBJ1-1, with no D gene named confidently. This clonotype originated in a man younger than 30 who had mild COVID-19 (a few samples of this study predate the infection). The sample titles of this study are shuffled in the database, so cell type and time point are left out; the donor was told from shared clones. CDR3 sequence: CASSSTRWTEAFF. The DNA sequence is TGTGCCAGCAGTTCGACAAGGTGGACTGAAGCTTTCTTT.